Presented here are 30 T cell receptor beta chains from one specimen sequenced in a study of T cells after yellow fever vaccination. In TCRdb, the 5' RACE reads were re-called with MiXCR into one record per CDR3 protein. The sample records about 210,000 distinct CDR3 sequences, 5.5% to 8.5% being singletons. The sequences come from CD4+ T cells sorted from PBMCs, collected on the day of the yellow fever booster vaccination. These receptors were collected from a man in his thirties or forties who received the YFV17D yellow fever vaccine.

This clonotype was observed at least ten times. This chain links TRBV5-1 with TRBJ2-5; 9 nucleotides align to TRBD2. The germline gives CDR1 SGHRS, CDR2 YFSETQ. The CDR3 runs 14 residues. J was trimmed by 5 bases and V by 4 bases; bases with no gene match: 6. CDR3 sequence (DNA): TGCGCCAGCAGCGTTAGCGGGAGTAGGGAGACCCAGTACTTC. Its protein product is CASSVSGSRETQYF. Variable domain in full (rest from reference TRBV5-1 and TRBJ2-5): KAGVTQTPRYLIKTRGQQVTLSCSPISGHRSVSWYQQTPGQGLQFLFEYFSETQRNKGNFPGRFSGRQFSNSRSEMNVSTLELGDSALYLCASSVSGSRETQYFGPGTRLLVL.

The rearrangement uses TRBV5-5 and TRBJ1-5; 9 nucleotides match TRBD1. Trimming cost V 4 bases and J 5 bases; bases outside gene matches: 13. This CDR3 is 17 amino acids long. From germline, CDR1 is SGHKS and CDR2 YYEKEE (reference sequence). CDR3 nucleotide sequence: TGTGCCAGCAGCCTATCCGTAGGACAGGGGAGGGATCAGCCCCAGCATTTT. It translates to CASSLSVGQGRDQPQHF.

The CDR3 nucleotides read TGTGCCAGTAGTATGCGGAACACTGAAGCTTTCTTT. Translating gives CASSMRNTEAFF. The V and J genes are TRBV19 and TRBJ1-1, with D uncertain. Trimming shortened V by 3 bases and J by 1 base, and 3 bases separated the two germline ends. Germline CDR1 reads LNHDA; CDR2 reads SQIVND (reference sequence). The CDR3 length is 12 residues. Using reference TRBV19 and TRBJ1-1 for the parts outside the CDR3, the full variable domain is DGGITQSPKYLFRKEGQNVTLSCEQNLNHDAMYWYRQDPGQGLRLIYYSQIVNDFQKGDIAEGYSVSREKKESFPLTVTSAQKNPTAFYLCASSMRNTEAFFGQGTRLTVV.

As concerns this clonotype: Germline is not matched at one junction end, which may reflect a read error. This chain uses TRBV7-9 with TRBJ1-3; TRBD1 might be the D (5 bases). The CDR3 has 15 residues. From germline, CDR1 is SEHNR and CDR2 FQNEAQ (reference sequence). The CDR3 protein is CASSLWGSSANTIYF. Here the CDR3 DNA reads TGTGCCAGCAGCTTGTGGGGGTCCTCTGCAAACACCATATATTTT.

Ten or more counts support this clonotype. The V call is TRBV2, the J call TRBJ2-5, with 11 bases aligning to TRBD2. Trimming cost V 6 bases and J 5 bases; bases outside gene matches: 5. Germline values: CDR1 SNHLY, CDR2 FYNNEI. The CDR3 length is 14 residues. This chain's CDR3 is CASRPTSGAETQYF. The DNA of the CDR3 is TGTGCCAGCAGACCGACTAGCGGGGCGGAGACCCAGTACTTC.

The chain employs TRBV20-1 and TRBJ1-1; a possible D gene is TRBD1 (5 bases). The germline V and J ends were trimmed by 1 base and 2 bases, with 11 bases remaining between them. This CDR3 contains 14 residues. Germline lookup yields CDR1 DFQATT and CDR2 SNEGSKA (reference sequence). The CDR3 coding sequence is TGCAGTGCTAGAGGGGGACTGGGTAACACTGAAGCTTTCTTT. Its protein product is CSARGGLGNTEAFF.

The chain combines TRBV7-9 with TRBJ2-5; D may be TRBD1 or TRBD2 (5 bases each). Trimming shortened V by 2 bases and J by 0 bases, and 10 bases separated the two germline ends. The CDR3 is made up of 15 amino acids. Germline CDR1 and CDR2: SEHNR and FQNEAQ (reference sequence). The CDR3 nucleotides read TGTGCCAGCAGCTTACGGGACGGCTACCAAGAGACCCAGTACTTC. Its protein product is CASSLRDGYQETQYF.

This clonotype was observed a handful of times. CDR3 nucleotide sequence: TGCGCCAGCAGCTCGAAGACAGGGCGGTCAGATACGCAGTATTTT. Translation gives CASSSKTGRSDTQYF. V usage is TRBV5-1 and J usage is TRBJ2-3, with 7 bases lining up with TRBD1. This CDR3 has 15 residues. CDR1 SGHRS and CDR2 YFSETQ come from the germline V gene. V lost 3 bases and J lost 4; bases outside the gene matches: 8. Together with reference TRBV5-1 and TRBJ2-3, the CDR3 gives the full variable domain: KAGVTQTPRYLIKTRGQQVTLSCSPISGHRSVSWYQQTPGQGLQFLFEYFSETQRNKGNFPGRFSGRQFSNSRSEMNVSTLELGDSALYLCASSSKTGRSDTQYFGPGTRLTVL.

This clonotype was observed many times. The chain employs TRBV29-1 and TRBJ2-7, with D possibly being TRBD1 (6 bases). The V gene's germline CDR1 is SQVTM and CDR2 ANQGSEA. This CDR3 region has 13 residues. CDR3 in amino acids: CSVREDRIGEQYF. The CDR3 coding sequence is TGCAGTGTACGGGAAGACAGGATCGGGGAGCAGTACTTC.

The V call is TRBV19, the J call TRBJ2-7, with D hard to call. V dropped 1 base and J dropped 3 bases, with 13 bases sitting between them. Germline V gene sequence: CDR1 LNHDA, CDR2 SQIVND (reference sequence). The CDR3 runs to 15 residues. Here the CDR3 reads CASSIVSSGLYEQYF. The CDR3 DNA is TGTGCCAGTAGTATAGTGTCCAGTGGGCTCTACGAGCAGTACTTC.

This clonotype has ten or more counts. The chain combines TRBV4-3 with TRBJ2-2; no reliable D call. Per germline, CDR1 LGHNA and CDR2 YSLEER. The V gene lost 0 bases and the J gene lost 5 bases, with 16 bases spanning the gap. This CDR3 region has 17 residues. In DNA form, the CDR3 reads TGCGCCAGCAGCCAAGACCCACCGTCTGCCGCGACCGGGGAGCTGTTTTTT. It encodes CASSQDPPSAATGELFF.

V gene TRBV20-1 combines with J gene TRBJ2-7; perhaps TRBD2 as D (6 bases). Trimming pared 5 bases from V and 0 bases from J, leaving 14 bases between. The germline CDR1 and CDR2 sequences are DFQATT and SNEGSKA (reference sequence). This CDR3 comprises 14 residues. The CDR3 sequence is CSAPPGLYSYEQYF. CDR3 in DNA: TGCAGTGCTCCACCGGGACTTTACTCCTACGAGCAGTACTTC.

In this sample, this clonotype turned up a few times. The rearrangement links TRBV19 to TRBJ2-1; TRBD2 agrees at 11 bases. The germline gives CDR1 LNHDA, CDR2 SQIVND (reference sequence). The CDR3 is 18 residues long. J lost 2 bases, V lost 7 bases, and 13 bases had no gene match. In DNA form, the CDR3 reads TGTGCCAGTACCTCCTGGTCCACTAGCGGGAGCCCCTACAATGAGCAGTTCTTC. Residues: CASTSWSTSGSPYNEQFF.

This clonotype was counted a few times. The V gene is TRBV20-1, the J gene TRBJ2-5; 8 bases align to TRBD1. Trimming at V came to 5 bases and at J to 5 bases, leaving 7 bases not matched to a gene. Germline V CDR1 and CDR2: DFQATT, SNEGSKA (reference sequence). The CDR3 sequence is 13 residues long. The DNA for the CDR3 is TGCAGTGCTGGACAGGGAGGTGTGGAGACCCAGTACTTC. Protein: CSAGQGGVETQYF.

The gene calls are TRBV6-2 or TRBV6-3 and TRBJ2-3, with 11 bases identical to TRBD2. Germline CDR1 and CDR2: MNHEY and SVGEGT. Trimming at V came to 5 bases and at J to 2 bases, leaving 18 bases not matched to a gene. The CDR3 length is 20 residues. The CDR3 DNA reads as TGTGCCAGCAGTCCGAACCGACTAGCGGGATTCGGGGGACTCACAGATACGCAGTATTTT. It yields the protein CASSPNRLAGFGGLTDTQYF.

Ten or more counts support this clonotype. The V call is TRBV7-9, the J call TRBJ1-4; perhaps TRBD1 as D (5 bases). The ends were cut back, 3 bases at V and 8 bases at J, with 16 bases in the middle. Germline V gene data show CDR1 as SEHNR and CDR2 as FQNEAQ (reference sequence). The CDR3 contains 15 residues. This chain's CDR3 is CASSFQGGVAEKLFF. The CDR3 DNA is TGTGCCAGCAGCTTTCAGGGAGGGGTAGCCGAAAAACTGTTTTTT.

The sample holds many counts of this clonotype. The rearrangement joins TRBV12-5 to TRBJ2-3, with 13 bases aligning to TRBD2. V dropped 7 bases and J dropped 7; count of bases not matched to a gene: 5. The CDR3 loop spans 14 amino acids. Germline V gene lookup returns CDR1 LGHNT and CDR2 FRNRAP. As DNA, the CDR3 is TGTGCTAGTGCCGGGACTAGCGGGACCCATACGCAGTATTTT. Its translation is CASAGTSGTHTQYF.

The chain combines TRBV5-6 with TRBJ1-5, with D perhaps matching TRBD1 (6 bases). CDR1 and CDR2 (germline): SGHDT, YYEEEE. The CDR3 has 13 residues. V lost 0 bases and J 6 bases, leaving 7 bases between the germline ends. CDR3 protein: CASSLGGAQPQHF. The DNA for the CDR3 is TGTGCCAGCAGCTTGGGGGGGGCTCAGCCCCAGCATTTT. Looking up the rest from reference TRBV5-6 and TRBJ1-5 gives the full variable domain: DAGVTQSPTHLIKTRGQQVTLRCSPKSGHDTVSWYQQALGQGPQFIFQYYEEEERQRGNFPDRFSGHQFPNYSSELNVNALLLGDSALYLCASSLGGAQPQHFGDGTRLSIL.

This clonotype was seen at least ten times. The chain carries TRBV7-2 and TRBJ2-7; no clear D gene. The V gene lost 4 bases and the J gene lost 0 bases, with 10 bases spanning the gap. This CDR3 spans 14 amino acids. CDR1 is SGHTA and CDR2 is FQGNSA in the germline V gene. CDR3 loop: CASSYLLSSYEQYF. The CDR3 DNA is TGTGCCAGCAGCTACCTATTGAGCTCCTACGAGCAGTACTTC.

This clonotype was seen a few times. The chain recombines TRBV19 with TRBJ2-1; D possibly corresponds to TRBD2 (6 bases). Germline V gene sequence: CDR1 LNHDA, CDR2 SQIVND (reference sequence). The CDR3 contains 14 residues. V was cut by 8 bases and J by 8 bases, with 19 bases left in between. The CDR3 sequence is CASRTKGTSDEQFF. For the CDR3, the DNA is TGTGCCAGTCGGACGAAGGGGACTTCCGATGAGCAGTTCTTC.

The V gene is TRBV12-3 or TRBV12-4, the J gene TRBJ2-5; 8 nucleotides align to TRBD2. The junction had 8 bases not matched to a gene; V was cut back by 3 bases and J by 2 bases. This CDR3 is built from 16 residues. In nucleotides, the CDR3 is TGTGCCAGCAGTTTTGGTCTAGCGGGCGGGCAAGAGACCCAGTACTTC. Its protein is CASSFGLAGGQETQYF.

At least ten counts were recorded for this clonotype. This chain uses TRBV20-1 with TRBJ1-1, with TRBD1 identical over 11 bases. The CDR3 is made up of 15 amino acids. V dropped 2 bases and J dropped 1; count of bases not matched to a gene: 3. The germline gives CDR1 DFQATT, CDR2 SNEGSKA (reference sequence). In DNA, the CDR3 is TGCAGTGCTAGAACCGGGACAGGGGGGAACACTGAAGCTTTCTTT. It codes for CSARTGTGGNTEAFF.

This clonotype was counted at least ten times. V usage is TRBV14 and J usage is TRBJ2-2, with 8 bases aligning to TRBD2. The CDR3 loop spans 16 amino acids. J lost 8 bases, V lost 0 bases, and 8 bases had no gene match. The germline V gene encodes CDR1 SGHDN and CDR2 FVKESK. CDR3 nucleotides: TGTGCCAGCAGCCAAGATCGGCCTAGCGGGTTTGGGGAGCTGTTTTTT. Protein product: CASSQDRPSGFGELFF.

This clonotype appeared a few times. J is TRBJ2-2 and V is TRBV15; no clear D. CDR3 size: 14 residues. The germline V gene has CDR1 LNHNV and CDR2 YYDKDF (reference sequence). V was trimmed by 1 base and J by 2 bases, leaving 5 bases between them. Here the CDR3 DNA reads TGTGCCACCAGCAGAGGATATAACACCGGGGAGCTGTTTTTT. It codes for CATSRGYNTGELFF.

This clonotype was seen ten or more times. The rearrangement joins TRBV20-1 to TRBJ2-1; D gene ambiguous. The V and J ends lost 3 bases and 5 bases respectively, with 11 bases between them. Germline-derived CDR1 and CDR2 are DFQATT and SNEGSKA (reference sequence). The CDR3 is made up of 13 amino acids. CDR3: CSASLGNDNEQFF. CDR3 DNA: TGCAGTGCTAGTTTGGGGAACGACAATGAGCAGTTCTTC.

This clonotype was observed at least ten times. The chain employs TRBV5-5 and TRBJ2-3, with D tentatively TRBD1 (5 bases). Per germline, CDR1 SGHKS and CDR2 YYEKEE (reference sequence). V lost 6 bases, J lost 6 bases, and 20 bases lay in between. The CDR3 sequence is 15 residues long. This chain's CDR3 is CASTAWGRAQDTQYF. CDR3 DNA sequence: TGTGCCAGCACCGCTTGGGGCAGGGCGCAGGATACGCAGTATTTT. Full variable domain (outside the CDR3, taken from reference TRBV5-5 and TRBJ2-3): DAGVTQSPTHLIKTRGQQVTLRCSPISGHKSVSWYQQVLGQGPQFIFQYYEKEERGRGNFPDRFSARQFPNYSSELNVNALLLGDSALYLCASTAWGRAQDTQYFGPGTRLTVL.

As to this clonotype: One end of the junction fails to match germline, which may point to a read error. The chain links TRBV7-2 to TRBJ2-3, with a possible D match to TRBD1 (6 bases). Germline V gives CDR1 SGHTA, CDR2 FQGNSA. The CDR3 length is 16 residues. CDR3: CASGLRYRAKADTQYF. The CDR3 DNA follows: TGTGCCAGCGGCTTAAGATACAGGGCGAAGGCAGATACGCAGTATTTT.

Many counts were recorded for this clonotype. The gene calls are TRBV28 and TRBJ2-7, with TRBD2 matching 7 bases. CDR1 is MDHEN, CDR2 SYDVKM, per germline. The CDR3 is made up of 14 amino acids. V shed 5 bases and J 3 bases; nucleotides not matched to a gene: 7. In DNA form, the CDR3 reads TGTGCCAGCAGTGGCTGGGGGGGAAACTACGAGCAGTACTTC. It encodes CASSGWGGNYEQYF.

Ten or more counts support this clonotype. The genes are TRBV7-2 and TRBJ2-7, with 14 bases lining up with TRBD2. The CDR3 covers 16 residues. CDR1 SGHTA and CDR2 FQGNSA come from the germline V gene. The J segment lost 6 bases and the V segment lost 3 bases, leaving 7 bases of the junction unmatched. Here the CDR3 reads CASSLTSGRASFEQYF. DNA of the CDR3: TGTGCCAGCAGCTTGACTAGCGGGAGGGCGTCATTCGAGCAGTACTTC.

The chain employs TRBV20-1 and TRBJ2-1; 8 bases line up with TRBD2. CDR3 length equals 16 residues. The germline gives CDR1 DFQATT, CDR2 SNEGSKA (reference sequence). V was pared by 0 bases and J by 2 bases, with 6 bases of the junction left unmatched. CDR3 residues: CSARDLTSGTYNEQFF. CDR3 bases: TGCAGTGCTAGAGATCTCACTAGCGGCACCTACAATGAGCAGTTCTTC.